Listed below are T cell receptor beta chains from one sample, sequenced in a study of shared clonotypes between healthy human individuals. Method: immunoSEQ multiplex PCR; TCRdb's copy keeps in-frame clones and lacks some. The sample records about 800,000 clones, 90% to 98% being singletons. The sequencing sample was made of naive CD8+ T cells sorted from blood. These receptor sequences come from a man aged 30 to 39 in good health. CDR3s include the opening cysteine and the closing phenylalanine or tryptophan. D genes are given only for firm matches. For some rows the clone size is stated as once, few or many, or as a class when expanded; others skip it.

>TRBV29-1|TRBJ2-7|NA|NA
CSVETGNEQYF
>TRBV7-9|TRBJ2-7|NA|NA
CASSLADAVYEQYF
>TRBV9|TRBJ1-5|NA|TRBD1
CASSGGQGNQPQHF
>TRBV2|TRBJ2-3|NA|TRBD2
CATLRGTSGNTDTQYF
>TRBV2|TRBJ2-1|NA|TRBD2
CASRTGLISYNEQFF
>TRBV21-1|TRBJ1-5|NA|NA
CASSNTTSRIDNQPQHF
>TRBV27|TRBJ1-2|NA|NA
CASSSIRASIPHGYTF
>TRBV27|TRBJ2-3|NA|NA
CASSVVRATDTQYF
>TRBV4-1|TRBJ1-4|NA|NA
CASSQAGKGLVNEKLFF
>TRBV7-2|TRBJ2-1|NA|NA
CASSLASPDREQFF
>TRBV7-9|TRBJ2-1|NA|TRBD2
CASSLGLAGGWSSYNEQFF
>TRBV11-2|TRBJ2-5|few|NA
CASSLVSRIQETQYF
>TRBV10-3|TRBJ1-5|NA|NA
CAIRGGLGNQPQHF
>TRBV27|TRBJ1-5|NA|NA
CASSLSAQGPQPQHF
>TRBV27|TRBJ2-7|NA|TRBD1
CASSPDYGTGTYEQYF
>TRBV19|TRBJ2-1|NA|TRBD2
CASSLRPGLAGVGEQFF
>TRBV7-6|TRBJ2-3|NA|TRBD2
CATLAGGVTDTQYF
>TRBV5-1|TRBJ2-3|NA|NA
CASSLDGTLTDTQYF
>TRBV29-1|TRBJ1-3|NA|NA
CSVEGVGSGNTIYF
>TRBV4-2|TRBJ2-7|NA|NA
CASSQSGTYDYEQYF
>TRBV12-1|TRBJ2-2|NA|NA
CASSSVAGEITGELFF
>TRBV19|TRBJ1-1|NA|TRBD1
CASSMTGYTEAFF
>TRBV7-9|TRBJ1-1|NA|NA
CASSLARGAFF
>TRBV7-9|TRBJ1-4|NA|NA
CASNPWATNEKLFF
>TRBV7-9|TRBJ2-7|once|TRBD2
CASSSSSGSAPYEQYF
>TRBV5-5|TRBJ2-7|NA|NA
CASSLAGWAYEQYF
>TRBV7-2|TRBJ2-1|NA|NA
CASSLVRQGLARNYNEQFF
>TRBV19|TRBJ2-7|NA|NA
CASSIDQRPSYEQYF
>TRBV10-3|TRBJ2-1|NA|TRBD1
CAISEDRGNEQFF
>TRBV7-8|TRBJ1-5|NA|NA
CASSLVGNNQPQHF
>TRBV7-9|TRBJ2-4|NA|NA
CASSLAEGGLAKNIQYF
>TRBV7-7|TRBJ1-1|NA|NA
CASSPTANTEAFF
>TRBV10-2|TRBJ2-7|NA|TRBD1
CASSDGTGNTPYEQYF
>TRBV7-9|TRBJ2-1|NA|TRBD1
CASSQTGGSYNEQFF
>TRBV27|TRBJ2-7|once|NA
CASTASSYEQYF
>TRBV28|TRBJ2-7|NA|TRBD2
CASSFRGGVYEQYF
>TRBV9|TRBJ2-7|NA|NA
CASSAGETYEQYF
>TRBV5-1|TRBJ2-2|NA|TRBD2
CASSLALAGGPGELFF
>TRBV7-9|TRBJ2-1|NA|NA
CASSLSSGQFF
>TRBV5-1|TRBJ2-2|NA|TRBD2
CASSLAAGVIGELFF
>TRBV7-9|TRBJ2-7|NA|NA
CASSLVRDSSSYEQYF
>TRBV5-1|TRBJ2-4|NA|NA
CASSPEEGASAKNIQYF
>TRBV7-8|TRBJ2-1|NA|TRBD2
CASSLVFSGTEVSSYNEQFF
>TRBV9|TRBJ2-5|NA|TRBD2
CASSPGLAGEETQYF
>TRBV28|TRBJ2-7|NA|TRBD1
CASSFPGTGNYEQYF
>TRBV13|TRBJ1-5|NA|NA
CASSHRTDVNQPQHF
>TRBV27|TRBJ1-2|NA|TRBD1
CASSGILSGGGYGYTF
>TRBV4-1|TRBJ2-1|NA|TRBD2
CASSQGGGAYNEQFF
>TRBV11-2|TRBJ2-7|NA|TRBD2
CASSPGTSGTYEQYF